This entry lists 9 T cell receptor beta chains sequenced from one sample in a study of blood T cell repertoires in COVID-19. Method: immunoSEQ multiplex PCR; TCRdb's copy keeps in-frame clones and lacks some. The table has 150,000 to 200,000 clones, roughly 90% seen once. The sequencing input was PBMCs or T cells enriched from blood (not recorded which). The receptor source for this set is a woman aged 45-65 years who had recovered from COVID-19.

The V call is TRBV12-5, the J call TRBJ1-1; D is perhaps TRBD1 (6 bases). The CDR3 is 15 amino acids. Germline values: CDR1 LGHNT, CDR2 FRNRAP. V was shortened by 5 bases and J by 4 bases, with 17 bases between the two germline ends. Written as DNA, the CDR3 is TGTGCTAGTGGTGACAGCGAAGGGGGGGTCACTGAAGCTTTCTTT. Translated: CASGDSEGGVTEAFF.

The chain links TRBV11-2 to TRBJ2-1; D ambiguous. This CDR3 region has 15 residues. CDR1 is SGHAT and CDR2 is FQNNGV in the germline V gene. V dropped 2 bases and J dropped 5 bases, with 13 bases sitting between them. The CDR3 loop reads CASSLTSRSDNEQFF. CDR3 coding DNA: TGTGCCAGCAGCTTAACGTCGCGGTCCGACAATGAGCAGTTCTTC.

CDR3 protein: CSVDNHRRYNEQFF. The CDR3 region has the DNA TGCAGCGTAGACAATCACCGACGTTACAATGAGCAGTTCTTC. J is TRBJ2-1 and V is TRBV29-1; D is unclear. Germline lookup yields CDR1 SQVTM and CDR2 ANQGSEA. The germline V and J ends were trimmed by 6 bases and 4 bases, with 16 bases remaining between them. The CDR3 contains 14 residues.

This sequence joins TRBV18 and TRBJ2-7, with 7 bases aligning to TRBD2. From germline, CDR1 is KGHSH and CDR2 LQKENI. The CDR3 totals 17 residues. The ends lost 3 bases at V and 3 bases at J; junction bases unmatched: 14. The CDR3, as DNA: TGTGCCAGCTCACCTTCCCCCTATAGGACTAGGGACTACGAGCAGTACTTC. Residues: CASSPSPYRTRDYEQYF.

The gene calls are TRBV2 and TRBJ2-2; 12 bases are a match to TRBD1. The J segment lost 6 bases and the V segment lost 2 bases, leaving 4 bases of the junction unmatched. This CDR3 is built from 16 residues. Germline values: CDR1 SNHLY, CDR2 FYNNEI. For the CDR3, the DNA is TGTGCCAGCAGTGAACCGGGACAGGGGGCATCCGGGGAGCTGTTTTTT. Its translation: CASSEPGQGASGELFF.

The chain carries TRBV6-5 and TRBJ2-7; 11 bases align to TRBD2. Looked up from germline, CDR1 is MNHEY and CDR2 is SVGAGI. The CDR3 consists of 14 residues. V was clipped by 6 bases and J by 4 bases; unmatched bases: 5. The CDR3: CASRNSGRGYEQYF. For the CDR3, the DNA is TGTGCCAGCAGGAATAGCGGGAGGGGATACGAGCAGTACTTC.

The chain couples TRBV7-9 to TRBJ2-1, with D maybe TRBD2 (5 bases). The ends were cut back, 1 base at V and 6 bases at J, with 7 bases in the middle. This CDR3 has 13 residues. The germline CDR1 and CDR2 sequences are SEHNR and FQNEAQ (reference sequence). CDR3 nucleotide sequence: TGTGCCAGCAGCTTAGGGACTCCCAATGAGCAGTTCTTC. Translated: CASSLGTPNEQFF.

The chain employs TRBV5-1 and TRBJ2-3; 8 bases line up with TRBD2. The ends lost 4 bases at V and 1 base at J; junction bases unmatched: 5. Germline V gene sequence: CDR1 SGHRS, CDR2 YFSETQ. This CDR3 has 15 amino acids. The CDR3 sequence is CASSGSGSGTDTQYF. As DNA, the CDR3 is TGCGCCAGCAGCGGGAGCGGGAGTGGCACAGATACGCAGTATTTT.

Here the CDR3 DNA reads TGTGCCAGCAGCCCCTTCGGGGTCAGCGGGGAGCTGTTTTTT. This codes for CASSPFGVSGELFF. This chain connects TRBV14 to TRBJ2-2; tentatively, D is TRBD2 (5 bases). Trimming took 4 bases from V and 7 from J, leaving 13 bases between them. Looked up from germline, CDR1 is SGHDN and CDR2 is FVKESK. CDR3 length: 14 residues.